Listed below are T cell receptor beta chains from one sample, sequenced in a study of shared clonotypes between healthy human individuals. The table came from immunoSEQ multiplex PCR; TCRdb's copy has only in-frame clones and leaves some out. In the table there are hundreds of thousands of clones, 85% to 95% of which are singletons. The sequenced material came from naive CD8+ T cells sorted from blood. The receptors were sampled from a woman under 40 in good health. The CDR3 runs from the conserved cysteine through the conserved F or W. D genes are given only for firm matches. Clone size appears in some rows only: once, few, many, or a class for an expanded clone.

D gene: NA; V gene: TRBV11-2; J gene: TRBJ1-1; clone size: NA; CDR3 DNA: TGTGCCAGCAGCTTATTTGTCGGGGGGACTGAAGCTTTCTTT; CDR3 protein: CASSLFVGGTEAFF
D gene: NA; V gene: TRBV29-1; J gene: TRBJ1-2; clone size: NA; CDR3 DNA: TGCAGCGTTGAAGCCGGGCAGTCAACTCTCTATGGCTACACCTTC; CDR3 protein: CSVEAGQSTLYGYTF
D gene: TRBD2; V gene: TRBV28; J gene: TRBJ2-5; clone size: NA; CDR3 DNA: TGTGCCAGCAGTTTTTCGGGAGGGAGGGCCCAAGAGACCCAGTACTTC; CDR3 protein: CASSFSGGRAQETQYF
D gene: NA; V gene: TRBV9; J gene: TRBJ2-1; clone size: once; CDR3 DNA: TGTGCCAGCAGCGTATATGGGAGTTCGGATGAGCAGTTCTTC; CDR3 protein: CASSVYGSSDEQFF
D gene: NA; V gene: TRBV5-1; J gene: TRBJ2-7; clone size: NA; CDR3 DNA: TGCGCCAGCAGCTTGGGCGAGGGTCACGAGCAGTACTTC; CDR3 protein: CASSLGEGHEQYF
D gene: NA; V gene: TRBV13; J gene: TRBJ2-3; clone size: NA; CDR3 DNA: TGTGCCAGCCGAATGTATGGGGAGTCAGATACGCAGTATTTT; CDR3 protein: CASRMYGESDTQYF
D gene: TRBD1; V gene: TRBV27; J gene: TRBJ1-3; clone size: NA; CDR3 DNA: TGTGCCAGCAGTCCGGGACCGGGACAGGGTTTGCAGTACACCATATATTTT; CDR3 protein: CASSPGPGQGLQYTIYF
D gene: TRBD1; V gene: TRBV11-2; J gene: TRBJ2-5; clone size: NA; CDR3 DNA: TGTGCCAGCAGCCCATCAATAGCTGACAGGGGGAGAGCGCTAGAGACCCAGTACTTC; CDR3 protein: CASSPSIADRGRALETQYF
D gene: TRBD1; V gene: TRBV28; J gene: TRBJ1-1; clone size: once; CDR3 DNA: TGTGCCAGCAGCCGATACAGGGGGAGTACTGAAGCTTTCTTT; CDR3 protein: CASSRYRGSTEAFF
D gene: NA; V gene: TRBV30; J gene: TRBJ1-1; clone size: few; CDR3 DNA: TGTGCCTGGAGTTGGGAGGGTGCTGAAGCTTTCTTT; CDR3 protein: CAWSWEGAEAFF
D gene: TRBD1; V gene: TRBV4-1; J gene: TRBJ2-7; clone size: NA; CDR3 DNA: TGCGCCAGCAGCGCTAGGGACAGGGAAAACGAGCAGTACTTC; CDR3 protein: CASSARDRENEQYF
D gene: NA; V gene: TRBV12-5; J gene: TRBJ2-3; clone size: NA; CDR3 DNA: TGTGCTAGTGGTTTGGCAATCACAGATACGCAGTATTTT; CDR3 protein: CASGLAITDTQYF
D gene: NA; V gene: TRBV7-9; J gene: TRBJ2-7; clone size: NA; CDR3 DNA: TGTGCCAGCAGCTTCCCTCTACCCCGATACGAGCAGTACTTC; CDR3 protein: CASSFPLPRYEQYF
D gene: TRBD2; V gene: TRBV2; J gene: TRBJ2-5; clone size: once; CDR3 DNA: TGTGCCAGAGCGACAAGGGCTAGCGGGGAACAAGAGACCCAGTACTTC; CDR3 protein: CARATRASGEQETQYF
D gene: TRBD1; V gene: TRBV9; J gene: TRBJ1-5; clone size: NA; CDR3 DNA: TGTGCCAGCAGCGGGGGACAGCAGAATCAGCCCCAGCATTTT; CDR3 protein: CASSGGQQNQPQHF
D gene: NA; V gene: TRBV13; J gene: TRBJ1-4; clone size: NA; CDR3 DNA: TGTGCCAGCAGCCCGGTGTTAGGGGACGAAAAACTGTTTTTT; CDR3 protein: CASSPVLGDEKLFF
D gene: NA; V gene: TRBV25-1; J gene: TRBJ1-2; clone size: NA; CDR3 DNA: TGTGCCAGCAGTGAGGGTCGGGCGGAGGGCTACACCTTC; CDR3 protein: CASSEGRAEGYTF
D gene: NA; V gene: TRBV27; J gene: TRBJ2-2; clone size: NA; CDR3 DNA: TGTGCCAGCAGTTTCATGCTCCCTAACCGGGGGTGGAGGGACACCGGGGAGCTGTTTTTT; CDR3 protein: CASSFMLPNRGWRDTGELFF
D gene: TRBD2; V gene: TRBV28; J gene: TRBJ2-3; clone size: NA; CDR3 DNA: TGTGCCAGCAGTTCGGGGCTAGCGGGACCTCACACAGATACGCAGTATTTT; CDR3 protein: CASSSGLAGPHTDTQYF
D gene: NA; V gene: TRBV5-4; J gene: TRBJ1-2; clone size: NA; CDR3 DNA: TGTGCCAGCAGCTTGGCGGCAGGGTCTGTTGGCTACACCTTC; CDR3 protein: CASSLAAGSVGYTF
D gene: NA; V gene: TRBV27; J gene: TRBJ1-1; clone size: once; CDR3 DNA: TGTGCCAGCCATCCCGCAGGGAACACTGAAGCTTTCTTT; CDR3 protein: CASHPAGNTEAFF
D gene: NA; V gene: TRBV6-6; J gene: TRBJ2-7; clone size: NA; CDR3 DNA: TGTGCCAGCAGTTACGGCCAGTACTCCTACGAGCAGTACTTC; CDR3 protein: CASSYGQYSYEQYF
D gene: NA; V gene: TRBV28; J gene: TRBJ2-7; clone size: NA; CDR3 DNA: TGTGCCAGCAGTGCTGGGACGGTCTACGAGCAGTACTTC; CDR3 protein: CASSAGTVYEQYF
D gene: NA; V gene: TRBV30; J gene: TRBJ2-2; clone size: NA; CDR3 DNA: TGTGCCTGGAGTATCTCGGCGGGCGGGGAGCTGTTTTTT; CDR3 protein: CAWSISAGGELFF
D gene: NA; V gene: TRBV5-1; J gene: TRBJ2-7; clone size: NA; CDR3 DNA: TGCGCCAGCAGCTTGGCCGGTTCCTACGAGCAGTACTTC; CDR3 protein: CASSLAGSYEQYF
D gene: NA; V gene: TRBV4-1; J gene: TRBJ2-1; clone size: NA; CDR3 DNA: TGCGCCAGCAGCCTTGTACAGGGACGAATCTCCTACAATGAGCAGTTCTTC; CDR3 protein: CASSLVQGRISYNEQFF
D gene: TRBD2; V gene: TRBV7-8; J gene: TRBJ2-1; clone size: NA; CDR3 DNA: TGTGCCAGCAGCCCACGGAGCGGGAGGGAATACAATGAGCAGTTCTTC; CDR3 protein: CASSPRSGREYNEQFF
D gene: NA; V gene: TRBV6-5; J gene: TRBJ2-7; clone size: NA; CDR3 DNA: TGTGCCAGCAGTAAGACAGGCTCCTACGAGCAGTACTTC; CDR3 protein: CASSKTGSYEQYF
D gene: NA; V gene: TRBV2; J gene: TRBJ2-7; clone size: few; CDR3 DNA: TGTGCCAGCAGTGAGGTAGGGACCTACGAGCAGTACTTC; CDR3 protein: CASSEVGTYEQYF
D gene: NA; V gene: TRBV6-6; J gene: TRBJ2-7; clone size: NA; CDR3 DNA: TGTGCCAGCAGTTACTCGAACCTAGCCTCCTACGAGCAGTACTTC; CDR3 protein: CASSYSNLASYEQYF
D gene: TRBD2; V gene: TRBV14; J gene: TRBJ2-3; clone size: NA; CDR3 DNA: TGTGCCAGCAGCCAGCCCCCGGGACTAGCGGGAGAGCAGTATTTT; CDR3 protein: CASSQPPGLAGEQYF
D gene: NA; V gene: TRBV28; J gene: TRBJ2-3; clone size: NA; CDR3 DNA: TGTGCCAGCAGTGTACTAGCTAACGGGGCAGATACGCAGTATTTT; CDR3 protein: CASSVLANGADTQYF
D gene: NA; V gene: TRBV27; J gene: TRBJ2-1; clone size: NA; CDR3 DNA: TGTGCCAGCAGTTTATTAGCGGTTCTCAATGAGCAGTTCTTC; CDR3 protein: CASSLLAVLNEQFF
D gene: NA; V gene: TRBV9; J gene: TRBJ2-7; clone size: NA; CDR3 DNA: TGTGCCAGCAGCTTGAGGGACCTTTATACCGAGCAGTACTTC; CDR3 protein: CASSLRDLYTEQYF
D gene: TRBD2; V gene: TRBV5-4; J gene: TRBJ2-7; clone size: NA; CDR3 DNA: TGTGCCAGCAGCTCGGGACTAGCGGCCTACGAGCAGTACTTC; CDR3 protein: CASSSGLAAYEQYF
D gene: NA; V gene: TRBV19; J gene: TRBJ2-7; clone size: NA; CDR3 DNA: TGTGCCAGTTCCCGACGGTCTCATCCCTACGAGCAGTACTTC; CDR3 protein: CASSRRSHPYEQYF
D gene: TRBD2; V gene: TRBV2; J gene: TRBJ2-2; clone size: NA; CDR3 DNA: TGTGCCAGCAGTGAGATTAGCGGGAGTAGGGCTGGCGGGGAGCTGTTTTTT; CDR3 protein: CASSEISGSRAGGELFF
D gene: NA; V gene: TRBV13; J gene: TRBJ2-1; clone size: NA; CDR3 DNA: TGTGCCAGCAGCTTAGTAGGCGCGGATGAGCAGTTCTTC; CDR3 protein: CASSLVGADEQFF
D gene: NA; V gene: TRBV7-9; J gene: TRBJ2-7; clone size: NA; CDR3 DNA: TGTGCCTATTCGCCCGGCTCCAGTCGGGGCTCCTACGAGCAGTACTTC; CDR3 protein: CAYSPGSSRGSYEQYF
D gene: TRBD1; V gene: TRBV10-2; J gene: TRBJ2-6; clone size: NA; CDR3 DNA: TGCGCCAGCAGAAGACAGGGGGTGACCTCTGGGGCCAACGTCCTGACTTTC; CDR3 protein: CASRRQGVTSGANVLTF
D gene: TRBD1; V gene: TRBV29-1; J gene: TRBJ2-5; clone size: NA; CDR3 DNA: TGCAGCGTTTGGGACAGGGGGCAAGAGACCCAGTACTTC; CDR3 protein: CSVWDRGQETQYF
D gene: NA; V gene: TRBV28; J gene: TRBJ1-2; clone size: NA; CDR3 DNA: TGTGCCAGCAGTTTCTTACAGGACGTTAACTATGGCTACACCTTC; CDR3 protein: CASSFLQDVNYGYTF